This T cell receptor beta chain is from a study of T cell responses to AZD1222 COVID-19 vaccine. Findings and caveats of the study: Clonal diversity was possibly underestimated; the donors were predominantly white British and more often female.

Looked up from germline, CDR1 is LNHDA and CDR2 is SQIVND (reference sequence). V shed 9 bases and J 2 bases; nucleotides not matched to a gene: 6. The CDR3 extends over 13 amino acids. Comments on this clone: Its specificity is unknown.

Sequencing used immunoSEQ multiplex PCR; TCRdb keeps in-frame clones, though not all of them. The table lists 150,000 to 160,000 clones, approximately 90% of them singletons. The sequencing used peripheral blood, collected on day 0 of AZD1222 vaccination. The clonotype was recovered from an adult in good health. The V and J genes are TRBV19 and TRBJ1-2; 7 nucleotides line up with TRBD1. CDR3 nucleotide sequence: TGTGCCAGCCGGGACAGAGAGAACTATGGCTACACCTTC. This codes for CASRDRENYGYTF.